In its sample, the clone carrying this T cell receptor (beta chain) was seen once. The record originates from a study of cytomegalovirus exposure and HLA in healthy donors. Across the study: As released early, the data held roughly 85 million unique TCRs from HLA-typed donors.

CDR1 is SGHTA, CDR2 FQGNSA, per germline. Trimming removed 5 bases at V and 7 bases at J, with 14 bases between. The CDR3 has 14 amino acids. A multiplex PCR was run with 60 Vbeta primers and 13 Jbeta primers. Using immunoSEQ multiplex PCR, the repertoire was profiled, and TCRdb retains in-frame clones only, with some absent. Of some 180,000 clones in the sample, 65% to 90% were seen once. What was sequenced was PBMCs. The chain links TRBV7-2 to TRBJ1-4, with D unresolved. The receptor was derived from a male donor in good health and CMV-seronegative. CDR3 sequence reads: CASSPYRGFEKLFF. For the CDR3, the DNA is TGTGCCAGCAGCCCCTATCGGGGTTTTGAAAAACTGTTTTTT.